The next 8 T cell receptor beta chains were all read from a single sample in a study of shared clonotypes between healthy human individuals. Using immunoSEQ multiplex PCR, the repertoire was profiled, and TCRdb retains in-frame clones only, with some absent. Among about 480,000 clones listed, about four fifths were seen once. Sequenced input: PBMCs. These receptors were obtained from a woman aged 40 to 50 in good health. Some clones in this sample may be carry-over from other donors' samples.

This chain joins TRBV10-3 and TRBJ2-2; D remains unclear. Germline V gives CDR1 ENHRY, CDR2 SYGVKD. The CDR3 is made up of 16 amino acids. Trimming removed 4 bases from V and 1 base from J, with 13 bases in between. This CDR3 reads CAISGKRVKNTGELFF. The CDR3 region has the DNA TGTGCCATCAGTGGTAAAAGGGTGAAGAACACCGGGGAGCTGTTTTTT.

A single count supports this clone. The chain employs TRBV28 and TRBJ1-1; tentatively, D is TRBD1 (5 bases). Germline CDR1 reads MDHEN; CDR2 reads SYDVKM. The CDR3 runs to 15 residues. Trimming removed 6 bases at V and 4 bases at J, with 18 bases between. The CDR3 DNA follows: TGTGCCAGCAGGGGGACCGAGCGACGGGGCACTGAAGCTTTCTTT. It translates to CASRGTERRGTEAFF.

The chain is built from TRBV10-1 and TRBJ1-1; D is unresolved. Deletions cut 4 bases from V and 2 bases from J, with 5 bases between. Germline loops: CDR1 WNHNN, CDR2 SYGVQD (reference sequence). The CDR3 totals 12 residues. CDR3 bases: TGCGCCAGCAGTGGTCTCAACACTGAAGCTTTCTTT. This gives the protein CASSGLNTEAFF.

This clone has a handful of counts. The chain carries TRBV27 and TRBJ1-1; D uncertain. This CDR3 spans 13 amino acids. The V end lost 2 bases, the J end lost 0 bases, and 4 bases lay between the germline ends. Germline V CDR1 and CDR2: MNHEY, SMNVEV (reference sequence). CDR3 nucleotide sequence: TGTGCCAGCAGTTTAGAGATGAACACTGAAGCTTTCTTT. Its protein is CASSLEMNTEAFF.

The rearrangement uses TRBV5-1 and TRBJ2-1, with a tentative D call TRBD2 (6 bases). V lost 0 bases and J lost 2, with 9 bases in between. Germline assignment: CDR1 SGHRS and CDR2 YFSETQ. The CDR3 length is 15 residues. The CDR3 is CASSLGDSTYNEQFF. Here the CDR3 DNA reads TGCGCCAGCAGCTTGGGGGACTCGACCTACAATGAGCAGTTCTTC.

This chain uses TRBV15 with TRBJ1-2; no clear D. There are 14 residues in the CDR3. Trimming pared 0 bases from V and 8 bases from J, leaving 13 bases between. CDR1 LNHNV and CDR2 YYDKDF come from the germline V gene (reference sequence). The CDR3 DNA sequence: TGTGCCACCAGCAGAGAGCATTTGAGAGGGGGCTACACCTTC. Protein: CATSREHLRGGYTF.

The genes are TRBV5-4 and TRBJ1-2; possible D gene TRBD1, 5 bases. V was cut by 0 bases and J by 4 bases, with 16 bases left in between. Germline assignment: CDR1 SGHNT and CDR2 YYREEE (reference sequence). This CDR3 has 16 residues. CDR3: CASSLAGRVVGYGYTF. In DNA, the CDR3 is TGTGCCAGCAGCTTGGCCGGCAGGGTGGTCGGCTATGGCTACACCTTC. Drawing the rest from reference TRBV5-4 and TRBJ1-2, the complete variable domain is ETGVTQSPTHLIKTRGQQVTLRCSSQSGHNTVSWYQQALGQGPQFIFQYYREEENGRGNFPPRFSGLQFPNYSSELNVNALELDDSALYLCASSLAGRVVGYGYTFGSGTRLTVV.

The chain is built from TRBV12-5 and TRBJ2-2; TRBD1 matches 8 bases. This CDR3 has 16 residues. The J segment lost 1 base and the V segment lost 1 base, leaving 2 bases of the junction unmatched. Germline V gives CDR1 LGHNT, CDR2 FRNRAP. The CDR3 sequence is CASGLGTGKNTGELFF. DNA of the CDR3: TGTGCTAGTGGTTTGGGGACAGGGAAGAACACCGGGGAGCTGTTTTTT.